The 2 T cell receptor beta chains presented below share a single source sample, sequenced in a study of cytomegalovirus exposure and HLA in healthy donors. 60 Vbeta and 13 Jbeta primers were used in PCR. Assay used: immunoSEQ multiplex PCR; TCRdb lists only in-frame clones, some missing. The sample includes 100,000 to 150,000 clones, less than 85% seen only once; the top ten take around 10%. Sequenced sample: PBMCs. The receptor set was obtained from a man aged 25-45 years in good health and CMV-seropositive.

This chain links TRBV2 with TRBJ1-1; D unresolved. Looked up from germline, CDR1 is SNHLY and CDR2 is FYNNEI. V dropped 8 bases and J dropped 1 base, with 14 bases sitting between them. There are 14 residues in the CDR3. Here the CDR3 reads CASRGEGTNTEAFF. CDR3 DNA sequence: TGTGCCAGCCGAGGCGAGGGTACGAACACTGAAGCTTTCTTT.

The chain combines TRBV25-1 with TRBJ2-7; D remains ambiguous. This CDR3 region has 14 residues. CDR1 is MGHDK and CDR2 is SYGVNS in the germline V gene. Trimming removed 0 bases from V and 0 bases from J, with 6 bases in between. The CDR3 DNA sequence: TGTGCCAGCAGTGAATACTACAGCTCCTACGAGCAGTACTTC. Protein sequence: CASSEYYSSYEQYF.